The 25 T cell receptor beta chains given below trace back to one sample, sequenced in a study of beta chain features in type 1 diabetes. Sequencing targeted expressed TCRB transcripts, as all isolated RNA had been reverse transcribed. The method was immunoSEQ multiplex PCR; TCRdb's version includes in-frame clones alone and lacks a portion of them. This sample has 300,000 to 400,000 clones, with under 8.5% found just once. The sequenced sample consisted of central memory CD4+ T cells from blood. Receptors originate from a young woman in good health.

This sequence joins TRBV6-6 and TRBJ1-5; the D is unclear. V was pared by 6 bases and J by 5 bases, with 8 bases between. CDR1 and CDR2 (germline): MNHNY, SVGAGI (reference sequence). CDR3 size: 12 residues. CDR3: CASSYQDQPQHF. The CDR3 bases are TGTGCCAGCAGCTACCAAGATCAGCCCCAGCATTTT.

V and J are TRBV28 and TRBJ2-7, with TRBD1 matching over 8 bases. V shed 3 bases, J shed 4 bases, and the junction held 5 bases outside the gene matches. Germline CDR1 is MDHEN and CDR2 is SYDVKM. CDR3 size: 14 residues. CDR3 nucleotide sequence: TGTGCCAGCAGTTTGACAGGGGAGGTTTACGAGCAGTACTTC. Translated: CASSLTGEVYEQYF.

CDR3 coding DNA: TGTGCCAGCAGCACGGTCGGGGGGAATCAGCCCCAGCATTTT. Its protein product is CASSTVGGNQPQHF. V usage is TRBV4-2 and J usage is TRBJ1-5, with D possibly TRBD1 on 5 matching bases. Germline CDR1 LGHNA, CDR2 YNFKEQ. CDR3 length equals 14 residues. The V end was cut by 5 bases, the J end by 4 bases, with 12 bases between.

The chain couples TRBV6-6 to TRBJ2-1; no reliable D call. The CDR3 consists of 13 residues. The V gene lost 8 bases and the J gene lost 2 bases, with 10 bases spanning the gap. Looked up from germline, CDR1 is MNHNY and CDR2 is SVGAGI (reference sequence). DNA of the CDR3: TGTGCCAGCCGTGGCAGCACCTACAATGAGCAGTTCTTC. Translation: CASRGSTYNEQFF.

On this clone itself: It may be a read error: a sequence one base away is much more abundant. Other nucleotide sequences from this sample produce the same CDR3. The chain uses TRBV11-2 and TRBJ1-2; a weak D match, TRBD1 (6 bases). The CDR3 consists of 13 residues. Trimming pared 5 bases from V and 4 bases from J, leaving 11 bases between. Looked up from germline, CDR1 is SGHAT and CDR2 is FQNNGV. The CDR3 loop reads CASSVDSLYGYTF. CDR3 sequence (DNA): TGTGCCAGCAGCGTGGACAGCCTCTATGGCTACACCTTC. Filled out from reference TRBV11-2 and TRBJ1-2, the complete variable domain reads EAGVAQSPRYKIIEKRQSVAFWCNPISGHATLYWYQQILGQGPKLLIQFQNNGVVDDSQLPKDRFSAERLKGVDSTLKIQPAKLEDSAVYLCASSVDSLYGYTFGSGTRLTVV.

V usage is TRBV7-3 and J usage is TRBJ2-1; D perhaps matches TRBD2 (6 bases). This CDR3 spans 16 amino acids. V lost 2 bases to trimming and J lost 5 bases, with 16 bases between them. Germline V gene sequence: CDR1 SGHTA, CDR2 FQGTGA. CDR3 region: CASSLVAGLDHNEQFF. The CDR3 DNA is TGTGCCAGCAGCTTAGTGGCGGGACTTGACCACAATGAGCAGTTCTTC.

This clone was seen a few times. V gene TRBV7-2 combines with J gene TRBJ1-4; 12 bases line up with TRBD1. The junction had 8 bases not matched to a gene; V was cut back by 5 bases and J by 10 bases. In germline, CDR1 is SGHTA, CDR2 FQGNSA. The CDR3 runs to 15 residues. DNA of the CDR3: TGTGCCAGCAGCCAACTCGGGACAGGGGGCGTAAAACTGTTTTTT. Translated, it gives CASSQLGTGGVKLFF.

This clone was seen ten or more times. The chain recombines TRBV11-2 with TRBJ2-1, with 7 bases fitting TRBD2. The germline V gene encodes CDR1 SGHAT and CDR2 FQNNGV. The CDR3 has 15 residues. The ends lost 4 bases at V and 10 bases at J; junction bases unmatched: 13. The CDR3 DNA follows: TGTGCCAGCAGCTCAGTCTCTGGCGGGAGTTTGGAGCAGTTCTTC. The encoded protein is CASSSVSGGSLEQFF.

On this clone: Other DNA variants within this sample encode the same CDR3. The chain carries TRBV5-1 and TRBJ2-7; 9 nucleotides agree with TRBD2. Germline trimming cut 0 bases from V and 2 bases from J; bases unmatched to any gene: 3. Per the germline V gene, CDR1 is SGHRS and CDR2 is YFSETQ. This CDR3 comprises 15 residues. CDR3 loop: CASSLGSGRPYEQYF. The CDR3 DNA reads TGCGCCAGCAGCTTGGGTAGCGGGAGACCCTACGAGCAGTACTTC.

The V call is TRBV28, the J call TRBJ2-3; D is perhaps TRBD2 (6 bases). The germline V gene encodes CDR1 MDHEN and CDR2 SYDVKM. Deletions cut 10 bases from V and 0 bases from J, with 14 bases between. The CDR3 has 14 residues. CDR3 nucleotides: TGTGCCACAACCGGGGGAGCTAGCACAGATACGCAGTATTTT. This encodes CATTGGASTDTQYF.

This chain links TRBV5-1 with TRBJ2-3; no clear D gene. Trimming removed 4 bases from V and 1 base from J, with 22 bases in between. Germline CDR1 SGHRS, CDR2 YFSETQ. This CDR3 region has 18 residues. In DNA form, the CDR3 reads TGCGCCAGCAGCCCAACGTTTCAACGGTGGCTCCGCACAGATACGCAGTATTTT. Protein sequence: CASSPTFQRWLRTDTQYF.

The sample holds many counts of this clone. In DNA form, the CDR3 reads TGTGCCATCAGTGATTGGGTCCGAAATGAAGCTTTCTTT. Its protein is CAISDWVRNEAFF. J is TRBJ1-1 and V is TRBV10-3; unclear D gene. Trimming cost V 3 bases and J 7 bases, with 12 bases left between them. Germline CDR1 ENHRY, CDR2 SYGVKD. The CDR3 totals 13 residues.

This clone was detected many times. V gene TRBV28 combines with J gene TRBJ2-5; D might be TRBD2 (6 bases). Germline CDR1 MDHEN, CDR2 SYDVKM. This CDR3 is 13 amino acids long. Trimming took off 11 bases at V and 5 bases at J, with 18 bases between the two ends. CDR3 sequence (DNA): TGTGCCGGCTCGACCCCGGGGGACGAGACCCAGTACTTC. This codes for CAGSTPGDETQYF. The full variable domain, completed using reference TRBV28 and TRBJ2-5, is DVKVTQSSRYLVKRTGEKVFLECVQDMDHENMFWYRQDPGLGLRLIYFSYDVKMKEKGDIPEGYSVSREKKERFSLILESASTNQTSMYLCAGSTPGDETQYFGPGTRLLVL.

This clone was found a few times. The V gene is TRBV4-3, the J gene TRBJ1-1; D is undetermined. Trimming removed 0 bases at V and 7 bases at J, with 15 bases between. Germline CDR1 and CDR2: LGHNA and YSLEER. The CDR3 runs to 15 residues. CDR3 bases: TGCGCCAGCAGCCAAGATTCTGGGAAGGGTCTTGAAGCTTTCTTT. It specifies CASSQDSGKGLEAFF.

This clone has a handful of counts. The V and J genes are TRBV4-1 and TRBJ2-3; D remains ambiguous. CDR1 and CDR2 from the germline V gene are MGHRA and YSYEKL. V lost 0 bases and J lost 2, with 15 bases in between. This CDR3 is 17 amino acids long. Here the CDR3 DNA reads TGCGCCAGCAGCCAAGATCGGCCGGATTCCTTCACAGATACGCAGTATTTT. It encodes CASSQDRPDSFTDTQYF.

This chain joins TRBV7-2 and TRBJ2-3; D gene ambiguous. The CDR3 is made up of 15 amino acids. Germline V lookup: CDR1 SGHTA, CDR2 FQGNSA. V lost 2 bases and J lost 1, with 10 bases in between. The CDR3 is CASSLTAFGTDTQYF. CDR3 nucleotide sequence: TGTGCCAGCAGCTTAACAGCGTTCGGCACAGATACGCAGTATTTT.

This clone appeared a few times. This chain connects TRBV5-4 to TRBJ1-5; D perhaps matches TRBD1 (5 bases). Germline V lookup: CDR1 SGHNT, CDR2 YYREEE (reference sequence). Trimming removed 4 bases at V and 1 base at J, with 15 bases between. The CDR3 has 16 amino acids. The CDR3 region is CASSQEWGRSNQPQHF. The CDR3 DNA reads as TGTGCCAGCAGCCAAGAGTGGGGCCGGAGCAATCAGCCCCAGCATTTT.

The chain combines TRBV15 with TRBJ1-1, with D hard to call. Trimming pared 0 bases from V and 14 bases from J, leaving 13 bases between. Germline V gene data show CDR1 as LNHNV and CDR2 as YYDKDF (reference sequence). CDR3 length equals 12 residues. CDR3 nucleotide sequence: TGTGCCACCAGCAGAGATTTCCGGAGGCCATTCTTT. It yields the protein CATSRDFRRPFF. The full variable domain, with the rest looked up from reference TRBV15 and TRBJ1-1, is DAMVIQNPRYQVTQFGKPVTLSCSQTLNHNVMYWYQQKSSQAPKLLFHYYDKDFNNEADTPDNFQSRRPNTSFCFLDIRSPGLGDTAMYLCATSRDFRRPFFGQGTRLTVV.

V and J are TRBV6-5 and TRBJ1-1; no reliable D call. CDR1 is MNHEY and CDR2 is SVGAGI in the germline V gene. CDR3 length: 13 residues. The V gene lost 2 bases and the J gene lost 4 bases, with 8 bases spanning the gap. The CDR3 protein is CASSYDWGTEAFF. The DNA for the CDR3 is TGTGCCAGCAGTTACGATTGGGGCACTGAAGCTTTCTTT.

The chain combines TRBV6-5 with TRBJ1-1; D is unclear. This CDR3 has 14 residues. From germline, CDR1 is MNHEY and CDR2 SVGAGI. Trimming shortened V by 7 bases and J by 5 bases, and 17 bases separated the two germline ends. CDR3 sequence reads: CASTMTARTTEAFF. CDR3 in DNA: TGTGCCAGCACCATGACGGCCCGCACGACTGAAGCTTTCTTT.

This clone has only a few counts. The rearrangement uses TRBV6-1 and TRBJ2-7, with D unresolved. There are 13 residues in the CDR3. V was clipped by 6 bases and J by 5 bases, with 14 bases between them. The germline V gene encodes CDR1 MNHNS and CDR2 SASEGT. Written as DNA, the CDR3 is TGTGCCAGCAGGAGAGCACTGAACCACGAGCAGTACTTC. Translating gives CASRRALNHEQYF.

DNA of the CDR3: TGTGCCAGCTCACCTCGACAGGTCGAAGAGACCCAGTACTTC. This sequence encodes CASSPRQVEETQYF. The chain combines TRBV18 with TRBJ2-5, with D possibly matching TRBD1 (6 bases). The length of the CDR3 is 14 residues. Germline-derived CDR1 and CDR2 are KGHSH and LQKENI. V was pared by 3 bases and J by 3 bases, with 11 bases between.

To note about this clone: A read error may explain this, as a much larger clone is one base away. DNA for the CDR3: TGTGCCAGCAGCTTTAGGGATGAGCAGTTCTTC. It specifies CASSFRDEQFF. The chain is built from TRBV5-4 and TRBJ2-1, with D uncertain. The CDR3 sequence is 11 residues long. V lost 2 bases to trimming and J lost 8 bases, with 5 bases between them. The germline gives CDR1 SGHNT, CDR2 YYREEE (reference sequence).

The gene calls are TRBV15 and TRBJ2-1, with 9 bases lining up with TRBD1. Trimming removed 2 bases from V and 7 bases from J; junction bases left unmatched: 15. The germline V gene has CDR1 LNHNV and CDR2 YYDKDF (reference sequence). CDR3 length: 18 residues. CDR3 nucleotide sequence: TGTGCCACCAGCAGACCTTCGCTGTTCGGGACAGGGAGGAATGAGCAGTTCTTC. Translating it yields CATSRPSLFGTGRNEQFF.

This chain connects TRBV11-2 to TRBJ1-1, with 7 bases lining up with TRBD1. The CDR3 runs to 13 residues. Germline-derived CDR1 and CDR2 are SGHAT and FQNNGV. The V and J ends lost 5 bases and 5 bases, in that order; junction bases with no gene match: 5. CDR3 nucleotides: TGTGCCAGCAGCACAGGGGCTCGAACTGAAGCTTTCTTT. It specifies CASSTGARTEAFF.